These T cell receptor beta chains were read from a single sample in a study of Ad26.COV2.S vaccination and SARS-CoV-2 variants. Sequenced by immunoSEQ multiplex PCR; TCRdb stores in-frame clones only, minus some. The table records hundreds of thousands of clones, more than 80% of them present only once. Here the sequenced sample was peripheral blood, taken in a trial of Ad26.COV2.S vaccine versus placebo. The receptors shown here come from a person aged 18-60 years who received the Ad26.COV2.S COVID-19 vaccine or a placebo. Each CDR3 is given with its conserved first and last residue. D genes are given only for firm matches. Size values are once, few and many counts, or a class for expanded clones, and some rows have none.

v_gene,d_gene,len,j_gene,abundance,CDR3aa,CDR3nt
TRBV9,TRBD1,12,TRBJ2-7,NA,CASSANRGEQYF,TGTGCCAGCAGCGCCAACAGGGGGGAACAGTACTTC
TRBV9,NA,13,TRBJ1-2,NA,CASSVASGSGYTF,TGTGCCAGCAGCGTAGCATCAGGATCCGGCTACACCTTC
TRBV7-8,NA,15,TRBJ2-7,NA,CASTLPGTVLYEQYF,TGTGCCAGCACCCTACCGGGTACAGTTCTCTACGAGCAGTACTTC
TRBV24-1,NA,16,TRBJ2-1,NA,CATSDPSASSYNEQFF,TGTGCCACCAGTGACCCCAGCGCGAGCTCCTACAATGAGCAGTTCTTC
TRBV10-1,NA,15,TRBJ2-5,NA,CASSESPDKPETQYF,TGCGCCAGCAGTGAGTCTCCCGACAAACCAGAGACCCAGTACTTC
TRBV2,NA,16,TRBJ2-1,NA,CASSAGIAASYNEQFF,TGTGCCAGCAGTGCCGGGATAGCGGCCTCCTACAATGAGCAGTTCTTC
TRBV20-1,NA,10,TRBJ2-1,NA,CSATAGRQFF,TGCAGTGCGACTGCTGGTCGGCAGTTCTTC
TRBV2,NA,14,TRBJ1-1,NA,CASSVQTVNTEAFF,TGTGCCAGCAGTGTCCAGACAGTGAACACTGAAGCTTTCTTT
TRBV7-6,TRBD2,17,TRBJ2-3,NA,CASSSLTSGRARDTQYF,TGTGCCAGCAGCTCCCTGACTAGCGGGAGGGCCAGAGATACGCAGTATTTT
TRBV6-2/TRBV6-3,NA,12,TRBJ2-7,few,CASSLRTDKQYF,TGTGCCAGCAGTTTGAGGACAGATAAGCAGTACTTC
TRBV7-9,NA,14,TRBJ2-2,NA,CASIPSGGAGELFF,TGTGCCAGCATCCCCTCCGGAGGGGCCGGGGAGCTGTTTTTT
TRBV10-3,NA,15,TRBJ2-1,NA,CAISERASSYNEQFF,TGTGCCATCAGTGAAAGAGCCAGCTCCTACAATGAGCAGTTCTTC
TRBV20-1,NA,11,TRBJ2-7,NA,CSVAEMYEQYF,TGCAGTGTTGCGGAAATGTACGAGCAGTACTTC
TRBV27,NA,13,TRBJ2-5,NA,CASSPDMGETQYF,TGTGCCAGCAGTCCTGACATGGGAGAGACCCAGTACTTC
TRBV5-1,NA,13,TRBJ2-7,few,CASRAAGSYEQYF,TGCGCCAGCAGAGCGGCAGGGTCGTATGAGCAGTACTTC
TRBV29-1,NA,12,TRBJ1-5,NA,CSVDTGTQPQHF,TGCAGCGTAGATACAGGGACTCAGCCCCAGCATTTT
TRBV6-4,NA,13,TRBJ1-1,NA,CASSRELGTEAFF,TGTGCCAGCAGTCGAGAGTTGGGGACTGAAGCTTTCTTT
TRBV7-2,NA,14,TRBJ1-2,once,CASSLEAGLRGYTF,TGTGCCAGCAGCTTAGAGGCAGGGTTGAGGGGCTACACCTTC
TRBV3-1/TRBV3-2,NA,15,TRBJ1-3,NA,CASSPGVRAGNTIYF,TGTGCCAGCAGCCCCGGGGTAAGGGCTGGAAACACCATATATTTT
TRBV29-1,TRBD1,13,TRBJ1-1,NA,CSVEVQGAAEAFF,TGCAGCGTTGAAGTGCAGGGGGCGGCTGAAGCTTTCTTT
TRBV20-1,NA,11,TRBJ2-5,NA,CSASPSETQYF,TGCAGTGCTAGTCCCTCGGAGACCCAGTACTTC
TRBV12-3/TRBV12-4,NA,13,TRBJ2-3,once,CASSPPSTDTQYF,TGTGCCAGCAGTCCCCCTAGCACAGATACGCAGTATTTT
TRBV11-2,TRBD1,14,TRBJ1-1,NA,CASRSGTVNTEAFF,TGTGCCAGCCGCTCTGGGACAGTGAACACTGAAGCTTTCTTT
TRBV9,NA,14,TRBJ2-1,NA,CASSEDGESWEQFF,TGTGCCAGCAGCGAGGACGGGGAGTCGTGGGAGCAGTTCTTC
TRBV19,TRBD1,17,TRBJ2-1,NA,CASSIVAGGGGYNEQFF,TGTGCCAGTAGTATAGTCGCAGGGGGCGGAGGCTACAATGAGCAGTTCTTC
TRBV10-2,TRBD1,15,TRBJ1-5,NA,CASSTRTGGNQPQHF,TGCGCCAGCAGTACCAGGACAGGGGGCAATCAGCCCCAGCATTTT
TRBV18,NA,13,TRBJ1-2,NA,CASSKDGYWGYTF,TGTGCCAGCTCAAAAGACGGGTACTGGGGCTACACCTTC
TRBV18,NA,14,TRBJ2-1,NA,CASSHMGARREQFF,TGTGCCAGCTCACATATGGGGGCAAGACGTGAGCAGTTCTTC
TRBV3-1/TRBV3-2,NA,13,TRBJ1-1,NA,CASSHLSAAEAFF,TGTGCCAGCAGCCACCTATCGGCGGCTGAAGCTTTCTTT
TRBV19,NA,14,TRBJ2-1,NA,CATLSRSSYNEQFF,TGTGCCACCCTCTCACGGTCCTCCTACAATGAGCAGTTCTTC
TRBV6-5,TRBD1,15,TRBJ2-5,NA,CASTKTRQGGETQYF,TGTGCCAGCACCAAGACCCGACAGGGTGGGGAGACCCAGTACTTC
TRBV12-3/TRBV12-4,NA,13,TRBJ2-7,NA,CASSLLGIYEQYF,TGTGCCAGCAGTTTGTTAGGAATCTACGAGCAGTACTTC
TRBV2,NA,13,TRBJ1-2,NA,CASSRVGNYGYTF,TGTGCCAGCAGTAGGGTCGGAAACTATGGCTACACCTTC
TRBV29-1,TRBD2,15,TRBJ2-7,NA,CSVAGTSGTVWEQYF,TGCAGCGTAGCTGGGACTAGCGGAACCGTTTGGGAGCAGTACTTC
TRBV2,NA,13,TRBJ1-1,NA,CARYREENTEAFF,TGTGCCAGGTACAGGGAGGAGAACACTGAAGCTTTCTTT
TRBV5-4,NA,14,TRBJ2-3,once,CASSFGGVTDTQYF,TGTGCCAGCAGCTTTGGCGGGGTCACAGATACGCAGTATTTT
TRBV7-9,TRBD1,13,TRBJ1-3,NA,CATRRGQENTIYF,TGTGCCACACGACGAGGACAGGAGAACACCATATATTTT
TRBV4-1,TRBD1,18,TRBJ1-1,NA,CASSQDPGTGVIYTEAFF,TGCGCCAGCAGCCAAGATCCGGGGACAGGGGTTATTTACACTGAAGCTTTCTTT
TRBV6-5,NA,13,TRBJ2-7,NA,CASSYSREYEQYF,TGTGCCAGCAGTTACTCCAGGGAATACGAGCAGTACTTC
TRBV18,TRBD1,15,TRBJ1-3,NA,CASSPLDRAGNTIYF,TGTGCCAGCTCACCACTAGACAGGGCTGGAAACACCATATATTTT
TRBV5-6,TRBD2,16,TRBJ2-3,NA,CASSPLAGAGVDTQYF,TGTGCCAGCAGCCCCCTAGCGGGAGCGGGGGTGGATACGCAGTATTTT
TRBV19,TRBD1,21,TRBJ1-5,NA,CASSIVSLGIDRDYSNQPQHF,TGTGCCAGTAGTATAGTAAGTCTAGGGATCGACAGGGATTATAGCAATCAGCCCCAGCATTTT
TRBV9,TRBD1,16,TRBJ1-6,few,CASSVASGTGAMALHF,TGTGCCAGCAGCGTAGCTTCCGGGACAGGGGCTATGGCCCTCCACTTT
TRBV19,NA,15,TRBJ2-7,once,CASSIDARNPYEQYF,TGTGCCAGTAGTATAGACGCGAGGAACCCCTACGAGCAGTACTTC
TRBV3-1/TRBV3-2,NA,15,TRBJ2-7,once,CASSQDPSSSYEQYF,TGTGCCAGCAGCCAAGATCCTTCTAGCTCCTACGAGCAGTACTTC
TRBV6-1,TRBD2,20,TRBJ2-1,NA,CASSERAGLAGGSSYNEQFF,TGTGCCAGCAGTGAAAGGGCGGGTCTAGCGGGGGGGAGCTCCTACAATGAGCAGTTCTTC